The clone carrying this T cell receptor beta chain was detected only a few times. Its antigen is still unknown. The CDR3 has 13 amino acids. V was trimmed by 1 base and J by 4 bases, leaving 7 bases between them. The germline CDR1 and CDR2 sequences are MNHEY and SVGAGI. Sequencing of the DNA from cultured CD4+ T cells was carried out with the Oncomine TCR Beta short-read assay. Genomic DNA was isolated from CD4+ T cells that had been cultured. From the PCR reads, TCRdb called clonotypes with MiXCR, one entry per CDR3 protein. The profile shows about 7,800 distinct CDR3 sequences, about two fifths of them singletons. This sample was included in a study of vaccination and CD4 T cells after COVID-19. In the study overall: Four females and six males made up the convalescents, with two Hispanic. Investigators stimulated cells with overlapping spike peptides drawn from SARS-CoV-2, HCoV-NL63, HCoV-OC43 and HCoV-229E.

Noted treatment: roughly ten-day PBMC culture with coronavirus spike peptide pools or control peptides (ViraFEST assay). Gathered ahead of the COVID-19 pandemic (2011-2018) were the CD4+ T cells of the unexposed donor. Peptide-pool expansion of antigen-specific T cells preceded TCR sequencing in ViraFEST. The sequencing input was CD4+ T cells from blood, cultured in vitro. The chain carries TRBV6-5 and TRBJ1-1; D is perhaps TRBD1 (5 bases). The receptor's source is a human donor in good health. The CDR3 DNA follows: TGTGCCAGCAGTTACTTGGGGGGCACTGAAGCTTTCTTT. It yields the protein CASSYLGGTEAFF.